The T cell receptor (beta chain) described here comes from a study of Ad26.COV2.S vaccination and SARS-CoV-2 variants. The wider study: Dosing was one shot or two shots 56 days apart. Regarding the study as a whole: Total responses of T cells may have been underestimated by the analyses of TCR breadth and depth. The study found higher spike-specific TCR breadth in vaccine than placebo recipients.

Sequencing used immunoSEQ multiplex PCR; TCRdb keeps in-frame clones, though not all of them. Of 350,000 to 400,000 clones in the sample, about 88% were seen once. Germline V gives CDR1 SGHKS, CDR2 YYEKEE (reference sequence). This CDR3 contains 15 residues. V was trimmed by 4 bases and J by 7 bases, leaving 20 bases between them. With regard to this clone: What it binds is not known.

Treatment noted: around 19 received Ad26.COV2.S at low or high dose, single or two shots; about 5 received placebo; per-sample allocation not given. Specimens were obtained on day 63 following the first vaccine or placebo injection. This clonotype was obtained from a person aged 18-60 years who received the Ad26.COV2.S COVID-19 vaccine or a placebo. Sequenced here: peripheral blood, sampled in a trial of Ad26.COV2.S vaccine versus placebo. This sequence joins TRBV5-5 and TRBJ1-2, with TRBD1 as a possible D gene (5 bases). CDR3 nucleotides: TGTGCCAGCAGCGCCTACGAAATTTCAGGGTTTGGCTACACCTTC. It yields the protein CASSAYEISGFGYTF. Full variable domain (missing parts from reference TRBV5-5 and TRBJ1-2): DAGVTQSPTHLIKTRGQQVTLRCSPISGHKSVSWYQQVLGQGPQFIFQYYEKEERGRGNFPDRFSARQFPNYSSELNVNALLLGDSALYLCASSAYEISGFGYTFGSGTRLTVV.